Reported below is one T cell receptor (beta chain). The target antigen is unknown. These data are taken from a study of radiotherapy plus CTLA-4 blockade in lung cancer. Focal radiation and CTLA-4 blockade (ipilimumab) were tested in chemo-refractory metastatic non-small-cell lung cancer patients. The data were produced by immunoSEQ multiplex PCR, yet TCRdb's version contains in-frame clones alone and is incomplete. The table includes some 70,000 clones, 65% to 80% detected once. CDR1 and CDR2 (germline): MNHEY, SMNVEV (reference sequence). The CDR3 length is 15 residues. V lost 1 base to trimming and J lost 0 bases, with 6 bases between them. Study conclusions and caveats: Radiotherapy with ipilimumab was followed by blood expansion of tumor-derived clones.

The specimen was peripheral blood, collected from a patient treated with radiotherapy plus ipilimumab. This chain uses TRBV27 with TRBJ1-4; D is uncertain. The TCR comes from a human donor with non-small cell lung cancer who had a complete response to radiotherapy plus ipilimumab. The CDR3, as DNA: TGTGCCAGCAGTTTATTCGGGGCAACTAATGAAAAACTGTTTTTT. As protein: CASSLFGATNEKLFF.